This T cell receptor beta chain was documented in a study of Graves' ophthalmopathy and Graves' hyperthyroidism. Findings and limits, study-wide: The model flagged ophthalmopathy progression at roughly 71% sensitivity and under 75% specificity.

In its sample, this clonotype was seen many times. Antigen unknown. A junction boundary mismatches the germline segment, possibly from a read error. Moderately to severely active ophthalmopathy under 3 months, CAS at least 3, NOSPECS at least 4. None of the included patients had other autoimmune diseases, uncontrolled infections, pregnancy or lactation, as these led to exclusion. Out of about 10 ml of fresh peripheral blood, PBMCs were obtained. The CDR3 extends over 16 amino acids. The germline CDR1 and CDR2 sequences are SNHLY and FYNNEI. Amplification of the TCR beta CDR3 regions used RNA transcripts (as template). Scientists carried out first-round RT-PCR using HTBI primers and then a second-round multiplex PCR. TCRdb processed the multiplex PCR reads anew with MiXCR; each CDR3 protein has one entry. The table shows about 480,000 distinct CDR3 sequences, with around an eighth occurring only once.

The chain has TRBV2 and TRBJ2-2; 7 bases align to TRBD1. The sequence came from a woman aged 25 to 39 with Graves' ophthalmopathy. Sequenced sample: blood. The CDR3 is CATLNKATGNTGELLF. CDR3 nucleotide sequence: TGTGCCACCTTAAATAAGGCGACAGGGAACACCGGGGAGCTGCTTTTT.